The clone carrying this T cell receptor beta chain came up a few times. The antigen is unknown. Extraction and reverse transcription of RNA yielded cDNA as the sequencing template. Libraries were prepared by immunoSEQ multiplex PCR; TCRdb keeps only in-frame clonotypes and omits some of them. This sample carries 35,000 or so clones, 45% to 65% of them seen once, and the ten largest clones take more than 1.5%. The CDR3 contains 13 residues. The V end was cut by 0 bases, the J end by 13 bases, with 13 bases between. The V gene's germline CDR1 is LGHNA and CDR2 YSLEER. The authors sorted CD4+ cells into CD25+CD127- cells for a handful of patients. Punch biopsies of lesional scalp, plus peripheral blood, were taken from alopecia areata patients. The data derive from a study of CD8+ T cells in alopecia areata. The study, taken as a whole, reports: Scalp sequencing captures resident alphabeta T cells of normal skin too. It was lesional scalp, especially alopecia totalis/universalis, that showed higher clonality than normal scalp.

This TCR was sampled from a human donor with alopecia areata. This chain joins TRBV4-3 and TRBJ2-1; D is unclear. The sequencing sample was made of CD4+ Tregs sorted from blood. The CDR3 region is CASSQDLTQRQFF. CDR3 nucleotides: TGCGCCAGCAGCCAAGATCTCACCCAGCGTCAGTTCTTC.